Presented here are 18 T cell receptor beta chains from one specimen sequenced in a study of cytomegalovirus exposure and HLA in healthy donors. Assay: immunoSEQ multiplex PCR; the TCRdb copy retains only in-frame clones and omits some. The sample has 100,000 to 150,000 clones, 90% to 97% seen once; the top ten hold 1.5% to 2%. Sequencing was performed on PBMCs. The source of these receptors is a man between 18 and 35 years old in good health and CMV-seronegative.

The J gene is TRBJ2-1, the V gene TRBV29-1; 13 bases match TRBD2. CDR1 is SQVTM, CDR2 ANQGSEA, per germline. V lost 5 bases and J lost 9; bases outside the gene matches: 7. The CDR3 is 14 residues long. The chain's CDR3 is CSVFGLAGEGEQFF. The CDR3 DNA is TGCAGCGTTTTTGGACTAGCGGGAGAAGGTGAGCAGTTCTTC.

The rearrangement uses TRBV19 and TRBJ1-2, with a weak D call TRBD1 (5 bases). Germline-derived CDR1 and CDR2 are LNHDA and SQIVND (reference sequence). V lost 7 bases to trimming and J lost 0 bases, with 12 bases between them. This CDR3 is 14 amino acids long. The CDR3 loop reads CASTPRGANYGYTF. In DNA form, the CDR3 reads TGTGCCAGTACCCCACGGGGGGCTAACTATGGCTACACCTTC.

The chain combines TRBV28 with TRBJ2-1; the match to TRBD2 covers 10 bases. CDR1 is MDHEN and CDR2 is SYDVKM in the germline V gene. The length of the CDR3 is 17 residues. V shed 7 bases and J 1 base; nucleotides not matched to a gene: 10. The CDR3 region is CASIGLAGEGSYNEQFF. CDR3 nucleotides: TGTGCCAGCATAGGGCTAGCGGGAGAGGGGTCCTACAATGAGCAGTTCTTC.

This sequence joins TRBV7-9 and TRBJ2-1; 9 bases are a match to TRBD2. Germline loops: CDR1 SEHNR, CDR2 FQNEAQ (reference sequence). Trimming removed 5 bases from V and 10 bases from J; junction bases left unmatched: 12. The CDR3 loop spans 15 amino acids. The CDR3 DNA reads TGTGCCAGCAGCCTTGGAAAGCGGGAGGAGGGAGAGCAGTTCTTC. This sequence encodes CASSLGKREEGEQFF.

As DNA, the CDR3 is TGTGCCAGCAGCCCGGGACTAGCGGGACTCGGGAATGAGCAGTTCTTC. The encoded protein is CASSPGLAGLGNEQFF. V gene TRBV9 combines with J gene TRBJ2-1, with 13 bases identical to TRBD2. The CDR3 totals 16 residues. Germline CDR1 reads SGDLS; CDR2 reads YYNGEE. The J segment lost 7 bases and the V segment lost 4 bases, leaving 8 bases of the junction unmatched.

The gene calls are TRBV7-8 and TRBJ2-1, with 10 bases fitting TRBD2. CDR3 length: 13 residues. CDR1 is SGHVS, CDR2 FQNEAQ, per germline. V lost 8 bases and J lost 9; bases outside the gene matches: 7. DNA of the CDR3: TGTGCCAGCGCTAGCGGGAGAGGGGGTGAGCAGTTCTTC. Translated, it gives CASASGRGGEQFF. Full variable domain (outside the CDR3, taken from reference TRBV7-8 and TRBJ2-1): GAGVSQSPRYKVAKRGQDVALRCDPISGHVSLFWYQQALGQGPEFLTYFQNEAQLDKSGLPSDRFFAERPEGSVSTLKIQRTQQEDSAVYLCASASGRGGEQFFGPGTRLTVL.

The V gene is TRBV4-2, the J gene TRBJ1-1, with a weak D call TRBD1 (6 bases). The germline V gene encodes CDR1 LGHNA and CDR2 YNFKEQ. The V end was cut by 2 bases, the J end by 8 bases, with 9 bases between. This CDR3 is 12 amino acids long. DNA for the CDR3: TGTGCCAGCAGCCAACCTACAGGGGAAGCTTTCTTT. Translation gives CASSQPTGEAFF.

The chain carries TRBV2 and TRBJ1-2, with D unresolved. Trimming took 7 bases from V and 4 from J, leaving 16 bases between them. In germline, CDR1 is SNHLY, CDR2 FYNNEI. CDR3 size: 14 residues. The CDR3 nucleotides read TGTGCCAGCACCTTAGGGCGGGGAACCTATGGCTACACCTTC. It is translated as CASTLGRGTYGYTF. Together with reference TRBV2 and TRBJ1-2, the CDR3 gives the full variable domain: EPEVTQTPSHQVTQMGQEVILRCVPISNHLYFYWYRQILGQKVEFLVSFYNNEISEKSEIFDDQFSVERPDGSNFTLKIRSTKLEDSAMYFCASTLGRGTYGYTFGSGTRLTVV.

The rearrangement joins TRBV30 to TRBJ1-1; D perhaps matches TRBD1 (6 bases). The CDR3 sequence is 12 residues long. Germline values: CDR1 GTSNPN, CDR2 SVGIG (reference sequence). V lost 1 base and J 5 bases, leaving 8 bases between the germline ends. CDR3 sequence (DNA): TGTGCCTGGAGTGAAGGGGGAACTGAAGCTTTCTTT. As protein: CAWSEGGTEAFF.

The DNA for the CDR3 is TGTGCCAGCAGTGAATCGGGCGGGCGCACAGATACGCAGTATTTT. It translates to CASSESGGRTDTQYF. V usage is TRBV2 and J usage is TRBJ2-3, with D possibly being TRBD2 (5 bases). Germline loops: CDR1 SNHLY, CDR2 FYNNEI. Trimming stripped 2 bases from V and 1 base from J, with 10 bases between. The CDR3 runs to 15 residues.

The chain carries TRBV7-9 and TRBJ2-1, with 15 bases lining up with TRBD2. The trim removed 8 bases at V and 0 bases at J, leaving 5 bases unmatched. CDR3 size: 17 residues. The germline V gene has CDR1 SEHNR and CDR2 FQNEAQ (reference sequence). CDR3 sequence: CASGWTSGRVSYNEQFF. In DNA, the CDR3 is TGTGCCAGCGGATGGACTAGCGGGAGGGTCTCCTACAATGAGCAGTTCTTC.

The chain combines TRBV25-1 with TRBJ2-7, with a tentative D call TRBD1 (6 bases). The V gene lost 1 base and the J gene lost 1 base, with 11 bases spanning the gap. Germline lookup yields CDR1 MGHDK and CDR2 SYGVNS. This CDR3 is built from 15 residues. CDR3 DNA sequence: TGTGCCAGCAGTGAATTTGGGGGCAGGTCCTACGAGCAGTACTTC. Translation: CASSEFGGRSYEQYF.

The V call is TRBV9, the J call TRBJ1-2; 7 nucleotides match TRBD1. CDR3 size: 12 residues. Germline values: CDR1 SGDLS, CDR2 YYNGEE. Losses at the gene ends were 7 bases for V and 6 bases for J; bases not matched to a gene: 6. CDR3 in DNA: TGTGCCAGCGTAGGGGGCGGGAATGGCTACACCTTC. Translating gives CASVGGGNGYTF.

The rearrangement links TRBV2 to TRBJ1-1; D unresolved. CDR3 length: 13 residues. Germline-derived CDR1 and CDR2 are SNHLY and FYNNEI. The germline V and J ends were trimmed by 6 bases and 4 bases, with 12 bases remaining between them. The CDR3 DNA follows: TGTGCCAGCAGAATTGGAAGCGGCACTGAAGCTTTCTTT. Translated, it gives CASRIGSGTEAFF.

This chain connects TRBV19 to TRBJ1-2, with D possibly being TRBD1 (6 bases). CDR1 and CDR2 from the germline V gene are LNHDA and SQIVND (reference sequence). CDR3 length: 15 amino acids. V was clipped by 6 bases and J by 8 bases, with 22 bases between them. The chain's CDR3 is CASSGTWTENLGYTF. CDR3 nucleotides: TGTGCCAGTAGCGGAACCTGGACAGAAAACTTAGGCTACACCTTC.

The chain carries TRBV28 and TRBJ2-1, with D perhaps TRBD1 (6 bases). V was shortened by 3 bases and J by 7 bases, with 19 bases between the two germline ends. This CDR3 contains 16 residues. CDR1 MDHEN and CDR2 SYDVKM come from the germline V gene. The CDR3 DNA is TGTGCCAGCAGTTTGGTCACAGGGTCAGAACGTAATGAGCAGTTCTTC. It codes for CASSLVTGSERNEQFF.

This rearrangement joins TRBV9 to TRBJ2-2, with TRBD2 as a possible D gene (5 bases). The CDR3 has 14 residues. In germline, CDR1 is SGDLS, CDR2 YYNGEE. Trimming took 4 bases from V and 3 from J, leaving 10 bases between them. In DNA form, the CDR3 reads TGTGCCAGCAGCCCTGACGGGGACACCGGGGAGCTGTTTTTT. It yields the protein CASSPDGDTGELFF.

This chain's CDR3 is CASSWGQGLYVNTEAFF. In DNA, the CDR3 is TGTGCCAGCAGCTGGGGACAGGGATTGTATGTGAACACTGAAGCTTTCTTT. The chain employs TRBV28 and TRBJ1-1; the match to TRBD1 covers 9 bases. The germline V gene has CDR1 MDHEN and CDR2 SYDVKM. This CDR3 has 17 residues. J lost 0 bases, V lost 6 bases, and 11 bases had no gene match. The full variable domain, rest sourced from reference TRBV28 and TRBJ1-1, is DVKVTQSSRYLVKRTGEKVFLECVQDMDHENMFWYRQDPGLGLRLIYFSYDVKMKEKGDIPEGYSVSREKKERFSLILESASTNQTSMYLCASSWGQGLYVNTEAFFGQGTRLTVV.